This entry lists 30 T cell receptor beta chains sequenced from one sample in a study of T cell responses to AZD1222 COVID-19 vaccine. Here immunoSEQ multiplex PCR was the method, and the copy in TCRdb shows in-frame clones only, minus some. Among 100,000 to 130,000 clones, approximately 89% were seen once, and the ten largest hold 22%. This sample comprised peripheral blood, obtained on day 0 of AZD1222 vaccination. All receptors derive from an adult in good health.

The rearrangement joins TRBV7-2 to TRBJ1-2; no reliable D call. Germline V gene data show CDR1 as SGHTA and CDR2 as FQGNSA. Between the trimmed V and J ends, which lost 5 bases and 5 bases, there was a span of 12 bases. There are 13 residues in the CDR3. The DNA for the CDR3 is TGTGCCAGCAGCACTCTCTCCCTATATGGCTACACCTTC. Amino acid sequence: CASSTLSLYGYTF.

This clone occurred a few times. The chain is built from TRBV10-3 and TRBJ1-1; perhaps TRBD1 as D (6 bases). Germline CDR1 ENHRY, CDR2 SYGVKD. The V end was cut by 8 bases, the J end by 5 bases, with 18 bases between. CDR3 length equals 14 residues. The CDR3 sequence is CAIGLEGGGTEAFF. As DNA, the CDR3 is TGTGCCATCGGATTAGAAGGGGGAGGTACTGAAGCTTTCTTT.

This chain links TRBV7-2 with TRBJ2-7; tentative D call: TRBD1 (6 bases). V was pared by 0 bases and J by 2 bases, with 8 bases between. CDR1 is SGHTA, CDR2 FQGNSA, per germline. The CDR3 sequence is 14 residues long. CDR3 sequence (DNA): TGTGCCAGCAGCTTAGCCCGGACAGCCTACGAGCAGTACTTC. Protein: CASSLARTAYEQYF.

This clone was observed once. The chain recombines TRBV12-3 or TRBV12-4 with TRBJ1-5; D unclear. The CDR3 length is 13 residues. The germline V and J ends were trimmed by 3 bases and 4 bases, with 7 bases remaining between them. Here the CDR3 DNA reads TGTGCCAGCAGTTTCGGGTTAAATCAGCCCCAGCATTTT. It yields the protein CASSFGLNQPQHF.

This clone appeared once. V usage is TRBV5-5 and J usage is TRBJ2-2, with D perhaps TRBD1 or TRBD2 (5 bases each). Trimming shortened V by 0 bases and J by 0 bases, and 15 bases separated the two germline ends. Germline CDR1 SGHKS, CDR2 YYEKEE (reference sequence). The CDR3 length is 18 residues. CDR3 in DNA: TGTGCCAGCAGCTTGGCGCCCGGGGCCAGAGCGAACACCGGGGAGCTGTTTTTT. This translates into CASSLAPGARANTGELFF.

The J gene is TRBJ2-7, the V gene TRBV3-1 (or the pseudogene TRBV3-2), with 7 nucleotides matching TRBD1. This CDR3 region has 16 residues. Germline trimming cut 6 bases from V and 0 bases from J; bases unmatched to any gene: 11. Germline lookup yields CDR1 LGHDT and CDR2 YNNKEL (reference sequence). CDR3 residues: CASSPLRDSSSYEQYF. For the CDR3, the DNA is TGTGCCAGCAGTCCCCTGAGGGACAGTAGCTCCTACGAGCAGTACTTC.

This rearrangement joins TRBV5-1 to TRBJ1-1, with a weak D call TRBD1 (5 bases). The V end lost 2 bases, the J end lost 5 bases, and 10 bases lay between the germline ends. This CDR3 contains 13 residues. The V gene's germline CDR1 is SGHRS and CDR2 YFSETQ. Here the CDR3 reads CASSFHRGTEAFF. The CDR3 DNA is TGCGCCAGCAGCTTCCACCGGGGGACTGAAGCTTTCTTT.

The chain is built from TRBV10-3 and TRBJ2-1; 9 bases are a match to TRBD2. The CDR3 runs to 14 residues. Germline CDR1 reads ENHRY; CDR2 reads SYGVKD. V trimming: 8 bases; J trimming: 9 bases; junction bases outside the gene matches: 11. CDR3 protein: CAIEAGGLLREQFF. CDR3 sequence (DNA): TGTGCCATCGAGGCGGGGGGGCTTTTGCGTGAGCAGTTCTTC.

V and J are TRBV19 and TRBJ1-3; the match to TRBD1 covers 7 bases. The CDR3 loop spans 14 amino acids. The V gene's germline CDR1 is LNHDA and CDR2 SQIVND (reference sequence). With V trimmed by 2 bases and J by 2 bases, 0 bases remained unmatched. The CDR3 reads CASSIRGPGNTIYF. The CDR3 DNA is TGTGCCAGTAGTATAAGGGGGCCTGGAAACACCATATATTTT.

CDR3 sequence: CASSESRGSNQPQHF. In nucleotides, the CDR3 is TGTGCCAGCAGTGAATCGCGCGGGAGCAATCAGCCCCAGCATTTT. The chain carries TRBV2 and TRBJ1-5; D ambiguous. The V end was cut by 2 bases, the J end by 1 base, with 9 bases between. The CDR3 is made up of 15 amino acids. Germline V gene data show CDR1 as SNHLY and CDR2 as FYNNEI.

The CDR3 nucleotides read TGTGCCAGCAGTACCCCGGGTCAGGGGGCAAACTCACCCCTCCACTTT. It specifies CASSTPGQGANSPLHF. The genes are TRBV27 and TRBJ1-6; 8 bases agree with TRBD1. The CDR3 has 16 residues. The ends lost 5 bases at V and 10 bases at J; junction bases unmatched: 13. Germline CDR1 and CDR2: MNHEY and SMNVEV (reference sequence).

The chain joins TRBV15 to TRBJ2-5; maybe TRBD1 (5 bases). V was clipped by 4 bases and J by 2 bases, with 14 bases between them. The germline V gene has CDR1 LNHNV and CDR2 YYDKDF (reference sequence). The CDR3 runs 15 residues. In DNA form, the CDR3 reads TGTGCCACCAGCACCCCGACAGCGCCTCAAGAGACCCAGTACTTC. Its protein product is CATSTPTAPQETQYF.

The chain has TRBV18 and TRBJ1-2; 7 bases fit TRBD1. This CDR3 contains 15 residues. The trim removed 4 bases at V and 10 bases at J, leaving 15 bases unmatched. Germline-derived CDR1 and CDR2 are KGHSH and LQKENI. This CDR3 is CASSRAQGDSSDYTF. The CDR3 bases are TGTGCCAGCTCACGCGCCCAGGGGGATTCTTCGGACTACACCTTC.

The V and J genes are TRBV19 and TRBJ1-2; TRBD1 might be the D (5 bases). Germline V lookup: CDR1 LNHDA, CDR2 SQIVND (reference sequence). V dropped 5 bases and J dropped 4 bases, with 20 bases sitting between them. This CDR3 contains 16 residues. The CDR3: CASSSGTDISFYGYTF. The DNA of the CDR3 is TGTGCCAGTAGTTCCGGGACCGACATTTCCTTCTATGGCTACACCTTC.

The chain links TRBV30 to TRBJ1-6; D uncertain. CDR3 length: 14 residues. Trimming took off 2 bases at V and 6 bases at J, with 11 bases between the two ends. Germline CDR1 is GTSNPN and CDR2 is SVGIG (reference sequence). The CDR3 reads CAWSTGDGNSPLHF. CDR3 bases: TGTGCCTGGAGTACCGGGGATGGTAATTCACCCCTCCACTTT.

This chain links TRBV7-3 with TRBJ2-1; D is unclear. The CDR3 has 14 residues. The V end was cut by 0 bases, the J end by 8 bases, with 11 bases between. Germline values: CDR1 SGHTA, CDR2 FQGTGA. The CDR3 DNA sequence: TGTGCCAGCAGCTTAACTTCGATAGTGGATGAGCAGTTCTTC. This codes for CASSLTSIVDEQFF.

A single count supports this clone. The CDR3 reads CASSQGQDQPQHF. CDR3 nucleotides: TGTGCCAGCAGCCAGGGACAGGATCAGCCCCAGCATTTT. J is TRBJ1-5 and V is TRBV3-1 (or the pseudogene TRBV3-2); TRBD1 agrees at 8 bases. Germline values: CDR1 LGHDT, CDR2 YNNKEL (reference sequence). The CDR3 runs 13 residues. V lost 3 bases and J lost 5; bases outside the gene matches: 0.

V gene TRBV5-1 combines with J gene TRBJ2-2; 12 nucleotides match TRBD2. Germline assignment: CDR1 SGHRS and CDR2 YFSETQ. The CDR3 totals 17 residues. Trimming took 2 bases from V and 0 from J; bases not matched to a gene: 2. CDR3 bases: TGCGCCAGCAGCTTACTAGCGGGGGGAACGAACACCGGGGAGCTGTTTTTT. Its translation is CASSLLAGGTNTGELFF.

This clone was seen a handful of times. The chain couples TRBV6-2 or TRBV6-3 to TRBJ1-4; TRBD1 matches 7 bases. CDR3 length equals 16 residues. V trimming: 5 bases; J trimming: 3 bases; junction bases outside the gene matches: 9. Germline lookup yields CDR1 MNHEY and CDR2 SVGEGT. The CDR3 DNA sequence: TGTGCCAGCAGTCTTCGACAGGGAAGGGCTAATGAAAAACTGTTTTTT. Amino acids: CASSLRQGRANEKLFF.

This chain links TRBV4-2 with TRBJ2-3, with 10 bases aligning to TRBD2. The CDR3 length is 17 residues. V trimming: 1 base; J trimming: 6 bases; junction bases outside the gene matches: 10. Germline V CDR1 and CDR2: LGHNA, YNFKEQ. CDR3 coding DNA: TGTGCCAGCAGCCAAGGTTCACTAGCGGGGTGGTCGGATACGCAGTATTTT. This sequence encodes CASSQGSLAGWSDTQYF.

This clone turned up a few times. The rearrangement uses TRBV9 and TRBJ2-5; tentative D call: TRBD2 (6 bases). Germline CDR1 and CDR2: SGDLS and YYNGEE. This CDR3 is built from 17 residues. V lost 3 bases and J lost 5, with 23 bases in between. CDR3 in DNA: TGTGCCAGCAGCGCATTCACCGGGACTTCCTTGAGGGAGACCCAGTACTTC. It yields the protein CASSAFTGTSLRETQYF.

CDR3: CAWSLLGQGTKEAQHF. The CDR3 DNA sequence: TGTGCCTGGAGTCTGCTGGGACAGGGTACGAAGGAAGCCCAGCATTTT. The rearrangement uses TRBV30 and TRBJ1-5; 9 bases agree with TRBD1. V lost 2 bases and J lost 11; bases outside the gene matches: 16. CDR3 length equals 16 residues. The germline V gene encodes CDR1 GTSNPN and CDR2 SVGIG (reference sequence).

The gene calls are TRBV12-5 and TRBJ2-7; D uncertain. This CDR3 is 14 amino acids long. With 1 base removed from V and 0 bases from J, the gap between germline ends came to 7 bases. Per germline, CDR1 LGHNT and CDR2 FRNRAP. The CDR3 coding sequence is TGTGCTAGTGGTTTGGGGGGAACCTCCTACGAGCAGTACTTC. Protein product: CASGLGGTSYEQYF. The entire variable domain, with the rest obtained from reference TRBV12-5 and TRBJ2-7, is as follows: DARVTQTPRHKVTEMGQEVTMRCQPILGHNTVFWYRQTMMQGLELLAYFRNRAPLDDSGMPKDRFSAEMPDATLATLKIQPSEPRDSAVYFCASGLGGTSYEQYFGPGTRLTVT.

The V gene is TRBV10-3, the J gene TRBJ2-2; tentatively, D is TRBD2 (5 bases). The V gene's germline CDR1 is ENHRY and CDR2 SYGVKD. The CDR3 is made up of 14 amino acids. The ends were cut back, 6 bases at V and 6 bases at J, with 14 bases in the middle. Here the CDR3 reads CAIRDSQEAGELFF. In DNA, the CDR3 is TGTGCCATCAGGGACTCGCAGGAGGCCGGGGAGCTGTTTTTT.

The chain employs TRBV7-3 and TRBJ1-1; D is unresolved. The germline V gene encodes CDR1 SGHTA and CDR2 FQGTGA. The CDR3 is made up of 12 amino acids. Trimming shortened V by 1 base and J by 8 bases, and 8 bases separated the two germline ends. In DNA, the CDR3 is TGTGCCAGCAGCTTAATTGCCGGAGAAGCTTTCTTT. Residues: CASSLIAGEAFF.

The CDR3 coding sequence is TGTGCCAGTACCAACAGGGGGGGGAACTATGGCTACACCTTC. It is translated as CASTNRGGNYGYTF. The chain recombines TRBV19 with TRBJ1-2, with 8 nucleotides matching TRBD1. Germline lookup yields CDR1 LNHDA and CDR2 SQIVND (reference sequence). Unmatched junction bases numbered 6, after V lost 7 bases and J lost 2 bases. This CDR3 contains 14 residues. Drawing the rest from reference TRBV19 and TRBJ1-2, the complete variable domain is DGGITQSPKYLFRKEGQNVTLSCEQNLNHDAMYWYRQDPGQGLRLIYYSQIVNDFQKGDIAEGYSVSREKKESFPLTVTSAQKNPTAFYLCASTNRGGNYGYTFGSGTRLTVV.

V usage is TRBV25-1 and J usage is TRBJ2-7; 8 positions match TRBD1. CDR1 and CDR2 (germline): MGHDK, SYGVNS. The J segment lost 2 bases and the V segment lost 8 bases, leaving 2 bases of the junction unmatched. The CDR3 sequence is 12 residues long. The CDR3 here is CASAGQAYEQYF. The CDR3 nucleotides are TGTGCCAGCGCGGGACAGGCCTACGAGCAGTACTTC.

The CDR3, as DNA: TGCGCCAGCAGCCAAGCAGGGTTTTCTAACTATGGCTACACCTTC. As protein: CASSQAGFSNYGYTF. This rearrangement joins TRBV4-1 to TRBJ1-2; TRBD1 might be the D (5 bases). V was clipped by 1 base and J by 0 bases, with 9 bases between them. The CDR3 is 15 residues long. CDR1 is MGHRA and CDR2 is YSYEKL in the germline V gene.

This rearrangement joins TRBV6-2 or TRBV6-3 to TRBJ2-1; tentative D call: TRBD2 (5 bases). The V end was cut by 7 bases, the J end by 0 bases, with 13 bases between. CDR1 MNHEY and CDR2 SVGEGT come from the germline V gene. CDR3 length: 15 amino acids. The CDR3 region is CASNPDWGSYNEQFF. CDR3 coding DNA: TGTGCCAGCAACCCGGACTGGGGCTCCTACAATGAGCAGTTCTTC.

The rearrangement uses TRBV18 and TRBJ2-7; D call uncertain. The V end lost 5 bases, the J end lost 0 bases, and 11 bases lay between the germline ends. This CDR3 region has 14 residues. Germline CDR1 and CDR2: KGHSH and LQKENI. DNA of the CDR3: TGTGCCAGCTCATTAGACGCAAGCTCCTACGAGCAGTACTTC. It codes for CASSLDASSYEQYF.